The clone carrying this TCR beta chain was seen only a few times. The target antigen is unknown. TCRdb analysed the reads with MiXCR anew, one entry per CDR3 protein. The sample consists of over 150,000 distinct CDR3 sequences, under 15% of them appearing once. The germline V and J ends were trimmed by 7 bases and 5 bases, with 9 bases remaining between them. The CDR3 sequence is 12 residues long. Germline V gene lookup returns CDR1 LNHDA and CDR2 SQIVND (reference sequence). This entry is derived from a study of T cell repertoires in cytomegalovirus infection. Looking at the study overall: It can be stated that public TCR beta signatures indicated CMV infection as well as a matching HLA type. Study outcomes and limitations: Cumulative public TCR beta family frequency identified carriers of CMV plus the relevant HLA. There were HLA-C-restricted CMV-specific TCR beta clonotypes dominating the ex vivo response.

Sequenced material: PBMCs. The TCR originated in a human donor in good health (CMV status not recorded). Some clones in this sample may be carry-over from other donors' samples. The rearrangement joins TRBV19 to TRBJ1-5; unclear D gene. This CDR3 reads CASTGPDQPQHF. CDR3 in DNA: TGTGCCAGTACCGGACCCGATCAGCCCCAGCATTTT.